Listed below are T cell receptor beta chains from one sample, sequenced in a study of tumor and adjacent non-tumor tissue in lung cancer. Each CDR3 protein gets one entry after TCRdb re-called the multiplex PCR reads with MiXCR. Counted here are tens of thousands of distinct CDR3 sequences, roughly 72% occurring once; the ten biggest clones make up roughly 9%. Sequencing input: lung tumor tissue. These TCRs come from a middle-aged woman with non-small cell lung cancer. Each CDR3 is given with its conserved first and last residue. D genes are given only for firm matches. Not all rows give a size; the values are once, few, many and, for expanded clones, a class.

v_gene,d_gene,j_gene,abundance,CDR3nt,CDR3aa
TRBV11-1,NA,TRBJ1-1,NA,TGTGCCACCACTCATACCGGGGCAGGGAAAACTGAAGCTTTCTTT,CATTHTGAGKTEAFF
TRBV7-9,NA,TRBJ1-2,NA,TGTGCCACCACCCCTCAGGCGGTCGGCTACACCTTC,CATTPQAVGYTF
TRBV20-1,NA,TRBJ2-1,NA,TGCAGTGATAGGGGGGGCGGTGGGAACAATGAGCAGTTCTTC,CSDRGGGGNNEQFF
TRBV2,NA,TRBJ1-1,few,TGTGCCAGCAGTGAATTTGCTTGGGAGACTGAAGCTTTCTTT,CASSEFAWETEAFF
TRBV29-1,NA,TRBJ2-5,NA,TGCAGCATGGGCCCCCGGGATGAGACCCAGTACTTC,CSMGPRDETQYF
TRBV20-1,TRBD2,TRBJ2-1,NA,TGCAGTGCTAGTCCGGGACTAGCGGTGTCGGGGGCGTTCTTC,CSASPGLAVSGAFF
TRBV11-2,NA,TRBJ1-6,NA,TGTGCCGGCAGCTTAGCCTCGGGGAATAATTCGCCCCCCCACTTT,CAGSLASGNNSPPHF
TRBV6-6,NA,TRBJ1-5,few,TGTGTCAGCAGATCGAGAGGGGGGCTTGATCAGCCCCAGCATTTT,CVSRSRGGLDQPQHF
TRBV6-1,NA,TRBJ2-1,NA,TGTGCCAGCAGTGAAGATTTGGGATGGTCACGCAGCCCATACAATGAGCAGTTCTTC,CASSEDLGWSRSPYNEQFF
TRBV6-5,NA,TRBJ1-2,many,TGTGCCAGCAGTTACTCATATACAGGGAACTATGGCTACACCTTC,CASSYSYTGNYGYTF
TRBV11-2,NA,TRBJ2-3,once,TGTGTCAGCAGCCGCACGGGCACGGAGAGTACGCAGTGTTTT,CVSSRTGTESTQCF
TRBV5-1,NA,TRBJ1-4,many,TGCGCCAGCAGCTTGAACGGTGAAAAACTGTTTTTT,CASSLNGEKLFF
TRBV10-3,NA,TRBJ1-5,NA,TGTGACACCGCGAGAGGTGCTGACGGTAATCAGCCCCAGCATTTT,CDTARGADGNQPQHF
TRBV4-1,NA,TRBJ1-2,NA,TGCGCCAGCAGCCAAGACCAAAGGAGAAACTATGGCTACACCTTC,CASSQDQRRNYGYTF
TRBV20-1,TRBD2,TRBJ2-3,NA,TGCAATGCTAGAGATCTACTAGCGGGAGGGCCCACAGATACGCAGTATTTT,CNARDLLAGGPTDTQYF
TRBV11-2,NA,TRBJ2-1,NA,TGTGCCAGTAGCTTAGATCCCAGCGGAGGGATTGAGCATTTCTTC,CASSLDPSGGIEHFF
TRBV28,NA,TRBJ2-7,many,TGTGCCAGCAGTTTATCGAGCTCCTACGAGCAGTACTTC,CASSLSSSYEQYF
TRBV6-2/TRBV6-3,NA,TRBJ2-3,NA,TGTGCCAGCAGTTATGGACCGATCTTAGAGGGAGGAGGAACAGATACGCAGTATTTT,CASSYGPILEGGGTDTQYF
TRBV5-5,TRBD1,TRBJ1-6,NA,TGTGCCAGCAGTGCACAGGGGGGTTCGCCCCTCCACTTT,CASSAQGGSPLHF
TRBV14,NA,TRBJ2-7,NA,TGTGCCACCAGTCAAGATTCGGATGTGACAAGGTACAACTACGAGCAGTACTTC,CATSQDSDVTRYNYEQYF
TRBV12-3/TRBV12-4,NA,TRBJ2-2,NA,TGTGCCAGCAGGGCCGGAAGGGGACGTAACACCGAGGAGCTGTTTTTT,CASRAGRGRNTEELFF
TRBV29-1,NA,TRBJ1-1,NA,TGCAGCGGAACCGGGACCGAAGGTTGGGACACTGAAGCTTTATTT,CSGTGTEGWDTEALF
TRBV11-2,NA,TRBJ2-7,NA,TGTGCGAGCGGCTTAGATCCTCAGAGGTCCTACGAGCAGTACTTC,CASGLDPQRSYEQYF
TRBV13,TRBD2,TRBJ2-5,NA,TGTGCCAGTAGCTTAGCGGGACTAGCGGAAGAGACCCAGTACTTC,CASSLAGLAEETQYF
TRBV6-1,NA,TRBJ2-2,many,TGTGCCAGCAGTGACGATACCGGGGAGCTGTTTTTT,CASSDDTGELFF
TRBV6-1,NA,TRBJ1-5,NA,TGTTCCAGCAGCGGATGGAGCCTGAATAGCAATCAGCCCCAGCATTTT,CSSSGWSLNSNQPQHF
TRBV11-2,NA,TRBJ2-1,NA,TGTGCCAGCATCTTAAAGTGGTCCAGCAACTGCTATGAGCAGTTCTTC,CASILKWSSNCYEQFF
TRBV30,NA,TRBJ1-2,many,TGTGCCTGGAGTGTATCGGACAGCTATGGCTACACCTTC,CAWSVSDSYGYTF
TRBV29-1,NA,TRBJ2-7,NA,TGTAGCGCCGTACTTCAGGGTGGAAGTATCTACGAGCAGTACTTC,CSAVLQGGSIYEQYF
TRBV12-3/TRBV12-4,TRBD1,TRBJ1-6,NA,TGTGCCAGCAGCCGGACAGGGGTACGCTCACCCCGTCACTTT,CASSRTGVRSPRHF
TRBV14,NA,TRBJ1-4,NA,TGTGCCAGCAGCTTGACATCGGCAGTCAAAAATGAAATACTGTTTTTT,CASSLTSAVKNEILFF
TRBV11-2,NA,TRBJ1-6,once,TGTGCCAGCAGCTTAGCCCCGGGGAATAATTCACCCCTCTGCTTT,CASSLAPGNNSPLCF
TRBV11-2,TRBD1,TRBJ1-1,NA,TGTGCCAACAGCCCCGACAGGGAAGGCACTGAAGCTATCTTT,CANSPDREGTEAIF
TRBV10-3,TRBD2,TRBJ2-5,NA,TGTACCATCGGCCTAGCGGGATCTGGAAAAGAGACCCAGTACTTC,CTIGLAGSGKETQYF
TRBV11-2,NA,TRBJ2-7,NA,TGTGTCAGCAGCTTAGCCCATGACGAGCAGTACTTC,CVSSLAHDEQYF
TRBV12-3/TRBV12-4,NA,TRBJ1-2,NA,TGTGCCAGCAGCCCTGGCTGGGGGATGGGGCAGCAGCTCTATGGCTGCATCTTC,CASSPGWGMGQQLYGCIF
TRBV20-1,NA,TRBJ2-7,many,TGCAGTGGTATTTTTTCCTACGAGCAGTACTTC,CSGIFSYEQYF
TRBV4-1,NA,TRBJ2-5,NA,TGCGCCAGCAGCCAAGGGTTGGGGACACAAGAGACTAAATACTTC,CASSQGLGTQETKYF
TRBV4-2,NA,TRBJ2-2,many,TGTGCCAGCAGCCAAGGTTTCAGCAACACCGGGGAGCTGTTTTTT,CASSQGFSNTGELFF
TRBV7-9,NA,TRBJ1-1,NA,TGTGCCAGCAACGCGGTACAGGAAGCTTTCTTT,CASNAVQEAFF
TRBV7-8,NA,TRBJ2-7,NA,TGTACCAGCAGCCCCGAACCGCCGGGAAACCCCTACGAGCAGTACTTC,CTSSPEPPGNPYEQYF
TRBV13,NA,TRBJ2-3,NA,TGTGCCAGCAGCTTTAGCGGCGGTAGGACAGATACGCAGTATTTT,CASSFSGGRTDTQYF
TRBV29-1,NA,TRBJ2-3,NA,TGCAGCGCTGAAGATCCGGGGGCCGGAGATACACAGTATTTT,CSAEDPGAGDTQYF
TRBV12-3/TRBV12-4,NA,TRBJ1-2,NA,TGTGCCAGCAGTTTATCCCCAGCGCTACTCTATGGCTACACCTTC,CASSLSPALLYGYTF
TRBV5-1,NA,TRBJ1-4,many,TGCGCCAGCAGCGCCCAGGCCTATAATGAAAAACTGTTTTTT,CASSAQAYNEKLFF
TRBV29-1,NA,TRBJ2-3,once,TGCAGCGCCAGGGGAAGCATAGATACGCAGTATTTT,CSARGSIDTQYF
TRBV29-1,NA,TRBJ2-3,NA,TGCAGCGTGGATGCAGGGTCAGGTACGCAGTATTTT,CSVDAGSGTQYF
TRBV6-5,NA,TRBJ2-7,NA,TGTGCCAACAGCCTAGGAGCTAACTTAAATCTCTACGAGCAGTACTTC,CANSLGANLNLYEQYF
TRBV5-5,TRBD2,TRBJ2-7,NA,TGTGCCAGGAGCTTGATGACTAGCGGGTTCCACGAGCAGTACTTC,CARSLMTSGFHEQYF